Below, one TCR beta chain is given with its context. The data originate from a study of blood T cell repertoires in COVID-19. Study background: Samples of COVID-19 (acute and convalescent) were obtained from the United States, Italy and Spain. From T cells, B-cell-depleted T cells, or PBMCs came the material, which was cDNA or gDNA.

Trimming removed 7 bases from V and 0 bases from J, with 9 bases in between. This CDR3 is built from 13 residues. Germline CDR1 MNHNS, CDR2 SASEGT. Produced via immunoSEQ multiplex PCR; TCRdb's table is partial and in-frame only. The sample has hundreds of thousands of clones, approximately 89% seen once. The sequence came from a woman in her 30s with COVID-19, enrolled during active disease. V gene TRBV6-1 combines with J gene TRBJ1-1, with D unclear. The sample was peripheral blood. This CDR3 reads CASNTVVNTEAFF. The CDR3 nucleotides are TGTGCCAGCAATACGGTTGTGAACACTGAAGCTTTCTTT.